The 13 T cell receptor beta chains given below trace back to one sample, sequenced in a study of read filtering for tumor transcriptome and immune sequencing. This library used 300 to 500 ng RNA and molecular barcoded adaptors spanning alpha/delta and beta/gamma chains. TCRdb recomputed calls from the reads with MiXCR, one row per CDR3 protein. The sample carries 30,000 to 50,000 distinct CDR3 sequences, about 10% recorded once. Sequencing used a population of CD138-negative cells sorted from bone marrow. The receptors were gathered from a donor at least 40 years old with multiple myeloma.

This clonotype has a count of ten or more. The chain combines TRBV21-1 with TRBJ1-2; the D call TRBD1 from the table was never checked on the DNA. TRBV21-1 is designated a pseudogene. The CDR3 is 15 amino acids. CDR3 amino acids: CASSKGDGGGFGYTF. The CDR3 DNA reads TGTGCCAGCAGCAAAGGGGACGGAGGAGGATTCGGCTACACCTTC.

This clonotype showed up just a few times. V is TRBV7-2 and J is TRBJ2-7, with a tentative D call TRBD1 (5 bases). Germline values: CDR1 SGHTA, CDR2 FQGNSA. Trimming cost V 5 bases and J 2 bases, with 10 bases left between them. The CDR3 is made up of 13 amino acids. DNA for the CDR3: TGTGCCAGCAGCGAACAGGTTACCTACGAGCAGTACTTC. Translation: CASSEQVTYEQYF.

This clonotype showed up many times. The genes are TRBV7-4 and TRBJ2-2; D uncertain. Trimming left V 2 bases short and J 2 bases short, with 12 bases between. The CDR3 covers 16 residues. Germline V CDR1 and CDR2: SGHVT, SQSDAQ. The CDR3 sequence: CASSLNPTANTGELFF. The CDR3 DNA follows: TGTGCCAGCAGCTTAAATCCGACCGCTAACACCGGGGAGCTGTTTTTT. Filled out from reference TRBV7-4 and TRBJ2-2, the complete variable domain reads GAGVSQSPRYKVAKRGRDVALRCDSISGHVTLYWYRQTLGQGSEVLTYSQSDAQRDKSGRPSGRFSAERPERSVSTLKIQRTEQGDSAVYLCASSLNPTANTGELFFGEGSRLTVL.

The V call is TRBV7-2, the J call TRBJ2-1, with no clear D. Per germline, CDR1 SGHTA and CDR2 FQGNSA. V gave up 0 bases and J gave up 5 bases, with 5 bases separating them. CDR3 length equals 13 residues. The CDR3 reads CASSLAGHNEQFF. The CDR3 region has the DNA TGTGCCAGCAGCTTAGCAGGGCACAATGAGCAGTTCTTC.

In this sample, this clonotype turned up many times. V is TRBV6-1 and J is TRBJ1-5; 8 nucleotides align to TRBD1. Germline values: CDR1 MNHNS, CDR2 SASEGT. The CDR3 consists of 14 residues. The ends lost 4 bases at V and 6 bases at J; junction bases unmatched: 5. The CDR3 DNA reads TGTGCCAGCAGTGCCCAGGGGGCCGGTCAGCCCCAGCATTTT. This sequence encodes CASSAQGAGQPQHF.

The chain carries TRBV20-1 and TRBJ2-7; no clear D gene. Trimming shortened V by 3 bases and J by 7 bases, and 19 bases separated the two germline ends. This CDR3 is built from 14 residues. Germline V lookup: CDR1 DFQATT, CDR2 SNEGSKA (reference sequence). CDR3 region: CSARVRVPEGEQYF. The CDR3 DNA follows: TGCAGTGCTAGGGTTCGGGTCCCGGAAGGGGAGCAGTACTTC.

This clonotype was counted many times. The gene calls are TRBV9 and TRBJ2-1; the D is unclear. CDR1 is SGDLS, CDR2 YYNGEE, per germline. This CDR3 contains 14 residues. Trimming removed 0 bases at V and 6 bases at J, with 10 bases between. The CDR3 is CASSVAASANEQFF. The DNA of the CDR3 is TGTGCCAGCAGCGTAGCCGCCTCAGCCAATGAGCAGTTCTTC. Full variable domain (rest looked up from reference TRBV9 and TRBJ2-1): DSGVTQTPKHLITATGQRVTLRCSPRSGDLSVYWYQQSLDQGLQFLIQYYNGEERAKGNILERFSAQQFPDLHSELNLSSLELGDSALYFCASSVAASANEQFFGPGTRLTVL.

Many counts were recorded for this clonotype. The chain carries TRBV2 and TRBJ2-7, with unresolved D. Germline-derived CDR1 and CDR2 are SNHLY and FYNNEI. V dropped 7 bases and J dropped 2 bases, with 6 bases sitting between them. The CDR3 is 11 residues long. The CDR3 DNA reads as TGTGCCAGCATGAGAGCCTACGAGCAGTACTTC. This translates into CASMRAYEQYF.

The chain employs TRBV19 and TRBJ2-3; TRBD1 aligns across 8 bases. The CDR3 spans 14 residues. Trimming cost V 3 bases and J 4 bases; bases outside gene matches: 3. Germline values: CDR1 LNHDA, CDR2 SQIVND (reference sequence). The CDR3 DNA sequence: TGTGCCAGTAGTATGACAGGGGCATCAGATACGCAGTATTTT. It translates to CASSMTGASDTQYF.

This clonotype came up many times. The chain employs TRBV10-2 and TRBJ2-1; D possibly corresponds to TRBD2 (5 bases). This CDR3 has 14 residues. Trimming shortened V by 5 bases and J by 0 bases, and 8 bases separated the two germline ends. Germline CDR1 reads WSHSY; CDR2 reads SAAADI. In DNA, the CDR3 is TGCGCCAGCAGTAAGGACTTCTCCTACAATGAGCAGTTCTTC. Translation: CASSKDFSYNEQFF.

This clonotype was counted many times. The J gene is TRBJ2-1, the V gene TRBV6-2 or TRBV6-3; 10 bases align to TRBD1. Per the germline V gene, CDR1 is MNHEY and CDR2 is SVGEGT. After removal of 4 bases from V and 8 bases from J, the junction contained 14 bases not matched to a gene. The CDR3 spans 17 residues. The CDR3 reads CASSLQLGTGASDEQFF. CDR3 nucleotides: TGTGCCAGCAGTTTACAACTTGGGACAGGGGCATCCGATGAGCAGTTCTTC.

Of note for this clonotype: The conserved final phenylalanine or tryptophan is absent from the CDR3, which likely points to a read error. The J gene is TRBJ2-1, the V gene TRBV20-1; D is unclear. CDR1 and CDR2 from the germline V gene are DFQATT and SNEGSKA (reference sequence). Trimming removed 4 bases at V and 10 bases at J, with 11 bases between. CDR3 length: 11 amino acids. CDR3 coding DNA: TGCAGTGCTAAGGGTTCCAACGAGCAGTTCCTC. Its protein is CSAKGSNEQFL.

This clonotype came up many times. The V call is TRBV2, the J call TRBJ2-3, with a tentative D call TRBD1 (6 bases). Looked up from germline, CDR1 is SNHLY and CDR2 is FYNNEI. There are 12 residues in the CDR3. The ends were cut back, 7 bases at V and 3 bases at J, with 8 bases in the middle. The CDR3 protein is CASKTGTDTQYF. The DNA for the CDR3 is TGTGCCAGCAAAACAGGGACAGATACGCAGTATTTT.